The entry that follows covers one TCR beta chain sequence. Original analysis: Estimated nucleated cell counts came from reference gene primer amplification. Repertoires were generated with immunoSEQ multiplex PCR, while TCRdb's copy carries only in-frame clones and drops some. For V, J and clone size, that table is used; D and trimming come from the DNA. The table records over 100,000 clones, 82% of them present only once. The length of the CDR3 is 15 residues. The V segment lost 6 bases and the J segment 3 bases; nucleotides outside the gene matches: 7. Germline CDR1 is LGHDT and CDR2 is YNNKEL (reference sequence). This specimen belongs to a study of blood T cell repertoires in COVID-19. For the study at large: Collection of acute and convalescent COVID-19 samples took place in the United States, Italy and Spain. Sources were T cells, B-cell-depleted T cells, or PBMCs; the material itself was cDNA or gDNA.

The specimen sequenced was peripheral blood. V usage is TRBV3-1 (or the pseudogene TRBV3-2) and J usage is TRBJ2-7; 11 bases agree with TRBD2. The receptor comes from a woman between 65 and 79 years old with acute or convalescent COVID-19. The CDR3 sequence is CASRTSGVPCYEQYV. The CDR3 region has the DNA TGTGCCAGCAGGACTAGCGGGGTTCCTTGCTACGAGCAGTACGTC.